Listed below are T cell receptor beta chains from one sample, sequenced in a study of control samples from healthy donors and cancer patients. Produced via immunoSEQ multiplex PCR; TCRdb's table is partial and in-frame only. The repertoire holds tens of thousands of clones, with around 87% as singletons. The sequenced material came from PBMCs. Every receptor here comes from a woman aged 45 to 65 with head and neck cancer. The CDR3 runs from the conserved cysteine through the conserved F or W. Fields, in order: CDR3 protein, CDR3 DNA, clone size, D gene, V gene, J gene. The D gene is left open where the match is weak. Clone size is stated in some rows and not others, as once, few, many or a class when expanded.

cdr3_aa: CASSLGGVGEKLFF
cdr3_nt: TGTGCCAGCAGCTTAGGGGGGGTTGGAGAAAAACTGTTTTTT
clone_size: .
d_call: .
v_call: TRBV7-2
j_call: TRBJ1-4

cdr3_aa: CASRIMDYGYTF
cdr3_nt: TGTGCCAGCAGGATCATGGACTATGGCTACACCTTC
clone_size: once
d_call: .
v_call: TRBV2
j_call: TRBJ1-2

cdr3_aa: CASSVNSGGPWTEQFF
cdr3_nt: TGTGCCAGCAGTGTTAATAGCGGGGGGCCGTGGACTGAGCAGTTCTTC
clone_size: .
d_call: TRBD2
v_call: TRBV6-1
j_call: TRBJ2-1

cdr3_aa: CASSPSGRRKLFF
cdr3_nt: TGTGCCAGCAGCCCTTCGGGGCGCCGGAAACTGTTTTTT
clone_size: .
d_call: .
v_call: TRBV11-2
j_call: TRBJ1-4

cdr3_aa: CAWSAGDNQPQHF
cdr3_nt: TGTGCCTGGAGTGCCGGGGACAATCAGCCCCAGCATTTT
clone_size: .
d_call: .
v_call: TRBV30
j_call: TRBJ1-5

cdr3_aa: CASSLGLGYTF
cdr3_nt: TGTGCCAGCAGCTTGGGTCTTGGCTACACCTTC
clone_size: few
d_call: .
v_call: TRBV7-9
j_call: TRBJ1-2

cdr3_aa: CASSKDRGCYNEQFF
cdr3_nt: TGTGCCAGCAGCAAAGACAGGGGTTGCTACAATGAGCAGTTCTTC
clone_size: .
d_call: .
v_call: TRBV21-1
j_call: TRBJ2-1

cdr3_aa: CASSEEGGGTDTQYF
cdr3_nt: TGTGCCAGCAGTGAAGAAGGGGGCGGCACAGATACGCAGTATTTT
clone_size: .
d_call: TRBD1
v_call: TRBV6-1
j_call: TRBJ2-3

cdr3_aa: CASRGGGGGEKLFF
cdr3_nt: TGTGCCAGCAGGGGAGGAGGGGGAGGAGAAAAACTGTTTTTT
clone_size: .
d_call: .
v_call: TRBV7-9
j_call: TRBJ1-4

cdr3_aa: CASSLVNEQFF
cdr3_nt: TGTGCCAGCAGCTTAGTCAATGAGCAGTTCTTC
clone_size: .
d_call: .
v_call: TRBV7-9
j_call: TRBJ2-1

cdr3_aa: CASSKRSDNQETQYF
cdr3_nt: TGCGCCAGCAGCAAGAGGTCAGACAACCAAGAGACCCAGTACTTC
clone_size: .
d_call: .
v_call: TRBV5-1
j_call: TRBJ2-5

cdr3_aa: CASSPTGRGGNEQFF
cdr3_nt: TGTGCCAGCAGCCCCACGGGGAGGGGGGGGAATGAGCAGTTCTTC
clone_size: .
d_call: .
v_call: TRBV5-6
j_call: TRBJ2-1

cdr3_aa: CATSDSGQTTDTQYF
cdr3_nt: TGTGCCACCAGTGATTCAGGACAGACCACAGATACGCAGTATTTT
clone_size: .
d_call: .
v_call: TRBV24-1
j_call: TRBJ2-3

cdr3_aa: CASSQGTSGGAGADTQYF
cdr3_nt: TGCGCCAGCAGTCAAGGGACTAGCGGGGGGGCCGGGGCAGATACGCAGTATTTT
clone_size: .
d_call: TRBD2
v_call: TRBV10-1
j_call: TRBJ2-3

cdr3_aa: CASSLRFPVGQGTYEQYF
cdr3_nt: TGCGCCAGCAGCCTACGGTTCCCTGTAGGACAGGGGACCTACGAGCAGTACTTC
clone_size: .
d_call: TRBD1
v_call: TRBV4-1
j_call: TRBJ2-7

cdr3_aa: CSGGGGQGAHEQYF
cdr3_nt: TGCAGCGGCGGGGGAGGACAGGGGGCCCACGAGCAGTACTTC
clone_size: .
d_call: TRBD1
v_call: TRBV29-1
j_call: TRBJ2-7

cdr3_aa: CASSPRQGAYTEAFF
cdr3_nt: TGTGCCAGCAGCCCTCGACAGGGGGCCTACACTGAAGCTTTCTTT
clone_size: .
d_call: TRBD1
v_call: TRBV9
j_call: TRBJ1-1

cdr3_aa: CASSLGGKTEAFF
cdr3_nt: TGCGCCAGCAGCTTGGGTGGAAAAACTGAAGCTTTCTTT
clone_size: .
d_call: .
v_call: TRBV5-1
j_call: TRBJ1-1

cdr3_aa: CASSWSGGGVNTGELFF
cdr3_nt: TGTGCCAGCAGTTGGTCCGGGGGTGGGGTTAACACCGGGGAGCTGTTTTTT
clone_size: .
d_call: .
v_call: TRBV28
j_call: TRBJ2-2

cdr3_aa: CASGLGTGSNTGELFF
cdr3_nt: TGTGCTAGTGGCCTCGGGACGGGATCGAACACCGGGGAGCTGTTTTTT
clone_size: .
d_call: .
v_call: TRBV12-5
j_call: TRBJ2-2

cdr3_aa: CASSKGQGRAGNTIYF
cdr3_nt: TGTGCCAGCAGCAAGGGACAGGGGAGGGCTGGAAACACCATATATTTT
clone_size: once
d_call: TRBD1
v_call: TRBV5-4
j_call: TRBJ1-3

cdr3_aa: CASSQGGAAFYEQYF
cdr3_nt: TGTGCCAGCTCACAGGGGGGGGCGGCCTTCTACGAGCAGTACTTC
clone_size: .
d_call: .
v_call: TRBV18
j_call: TRBJ2-7

cdr3_aa: CAWSQTSGGTQETQYF
cdr3_nt: TGTGCCTGGAGTCAGACTAGCGGGGGGACTCAAGAGACCCAGTACTTC
clone_size: .
d_call: TRBD2
v_call: TRBV30
j_call: TRBJ2-5

cdr3_aa: CASSPSGEPQHF
cdr3_nt: TGTGCCAGCTCACCGTCGGGTGAGCCCCAGCATTTT
clone_size: .
d_call: .
v_call: TRBV18
j_call: TRBJ1-5

cdr3_aa: CASRSPRDRGEQFF
cdr3_nt: TGTGCCAGCAGGTCCCCCCGGGACAGGGGGGAGCAGTTCTTC
clone_size: .
d_call: TRBD1
v_call: TRBV5-8
j_call: TRBJ2-1

cdr3_aa: CASGLERGALNTGELFF
cdr3_nt: TGTGCTAGTGGTTTGGAAAGGGGGGCCCTGAACACCGGGGAGCTGTTTTTT
clone_size: .
d_call: .
v_call: TRBV12-5
j_call: TRBJ2-2

cdr3_aa: CASTSGTGGAGGYTF
cdr3_nt: TGTGCCAGCACCTCCGGGACAGGGGGCGCCGGTGGCTACACCTTC
clone_size: .
d_call: TRBD1
v_call: TRBV6-6
j_call: TRBJ1-2

cdr3_aa: CASSLDGYEQYF
cdr3_nt: TGCGCCAGCAGCTTGGATGGCTACGAGCAGTACTTC
clone_size: .
d_call: .
v_call: TRBV5-1
j_call: TRBJ2-7

cdr3_aa: CASSPVLGMNTEAFF
cdr3_nt: TGCGCCAGCAGCCCAGTTTTAGGGATGAACACTGAAGCTTTCTTT
clone_size: .
d_call: .
v_call: TRBV4-3
j_call: TRBJ1-1

cdr3_aa: CASSLVGSYNEQFF
cdr3_nt: TGTGCCAGCAGCTTAGTGGGGTCCTACAATGAGCAGTTCTTC
clone_size: .
d_call: .
v_call: TRBV7-3
j_call: TRBJ2-1

cdr3_aa: CSEHPSGQANTEAFF
cdr3_nt: TGCAGCGAACACCCCTCGGGGCAGGCGAACACTGAAGCTTTCTTT
clone_size: .
d_call: .
v_call: TRBV29-1
j_call: TRBJ1-1

cdr3_aa: CASSLLDSARNTQYF
cdr3_nt: TGTGCCAGTAGTCTCCTAGACTCCGCCAGAAATACGCAGTATTTT
clone_size: .
d_call: .
v_call: TRBV19
j_call: TRBJ2-3

cdr3_aa: CASSLSGQGAGGYTF
cdr3_nt: TGCGCCAGCAGCCTATCGGGACAGGGGGCGGGTGGCTACACCTTC
clone_size: .
d_call: TRBD1
v_call: TRBV5-1
j_call: TRBJ1-2

cdr3_aa: CSVVGSTDSGANVLTF
cdr3_nt: TGCAGCGTTGTGGGGTCGACTGATTCTGGGGCCAACGTCCTGACTTTC
clone_size: once
d_call: .
v_call: TRBV29-1
j_call: TRBJ2-6

cdr3_aa: CASRHGGGYEQYF
cdr3_nt: TGTGCCAGCAGGCACGGGGGGGGCTACGAGCAGTACTTC
clone_size: .
d_call: TRBD2
v_call: TRBV7-2
j_call: TRBJ2-7

cdr3_aa: CASKAGLASVGELFF
cdr3_nt: TGTGCCTCGAAGGCGGGACTAGCGTCAGTCGGGGAGCTGTTTTTT
clone_size: .
d_call: TRBD2
v_call: TRBV19
j_call: TRBJ2-2

cdr3_aa: CASSLERLAGRYEQYF
cdr3_nt: TGTGCCAGCAGCTTAGAAAGACTAGCGGGGCGTTACGAGCAGTACTTC
clone_size: .
d_call: TRBD2
v_call: TRBV11-2
j_call: TRBJ2-7

cdr3_aa: CASSLYVRSTDTQYF
cdr3_nt: TGCGCCAGCAGCTTGTACGTCCGGAGCACAGATACGCAGTATTTT
clone_size: .
d_call: .
v_call: TRBV5-1
j_call: TRBJ2-3

cdr3_aa: CASSLSSYEQYF
cdr3_nt: TGTGCCAGCAGCTTGTCGAGCTACGAGCAGTACTTC
clone_size: .
d_call: .
v_call: TRBV5-4
j_call: TRBJ2-7

cdr3_aa: CASSRDGADNSPLHF
cdr3_nt: TGTGCCAGCAGTAGAGACGGGGCCGATAATTCACCCCTCCACTTT
clone_size: .
d_call: .
v_call: TRBV6-6
j_call: TRBJ1-6

cdr3_aa: CASSLGRGGNEQFF
cdr3_nt: TGCGCCAGCAGCTTGGGCAGGGGAGGCAATGAGCAGTTCTTC
clone_size: .
d_call: .
v_call: TRBV5-1
j_call: TRBJ2-1

cdr3_aa: CASSYSYTDTQYF
cdr3_nt: TGTGCCAGCAGTTACTCTTACACAGATACGCAGTATTTT
clone_size: .
d_call: .
v_call: TRBV6-2/TRBV6-3
j_call: TRBJ2-3

cdr3_aa: CASTRTERTEAFF
cdr3_nt: TGCGCCAGCACTAGGACGGAGAGGACTGAAGCTTTCTTT
clone_size: .
d_call: .
v_call: TRBV5-1
j_call: TRBJ1-1

cdr3_aa: CASRRLAGGMNEQFF
cdr3_nt: TGTGCCAGTAGAAGACTAGCGGGGGGGATGAATGAGCAGTTCTTC
clone_size: once
d_call: TRBD2
v_call: TRBV19
j_call: TRBJ2-1

cdr3_aa: CASSLWATGEAGELFF
cdr3_nt: TGTGCCAGCAGCTTATGGGCAACAGGGGAGGCCGGGGAGCTGTTTTTT
clone_size: .
d_call: .
v_call: TRBV7-3
j_call: TRBJ2-2

cdr3_aa: CASRQNTEAFF
cdr3_nt: TGTGCCAGCAGACAGAACACTGAAGCTTTCTTT
clone_size: .
d_call: .
v_call: TRBV28
j_call: TRBJ1-1

cdr3_aa: CSASNTLAQETQYF
cdr3_nt: TGCAGTGCTAGTAACACCCTAGCCCAAGAGACCCAGTACTTC
clone_size: .
d_call: .
v_call: TRBV20-1
j_call: TRBJ2-5

cdr3_aa: CASSVAGVGNNEQFF
cdr3_nt: TGTGCCAGCAGCGTAGCGGGGGTGGGGAACAATGAGCAGTTCTTC
clone_size: .
d_call: .
v_call: TRBV9
j_call: TRBJ2-1

cdr3_aa: CASSERGNTIYF
cdr3_nt: TGTGCCAGCAGTGAACGGGGAAACACCATATATTTT
clone_size: .
d_call: .
v_call: TRBV2
j_call: TRBJ1-3

cdr3_aa: CASSPSDRVFNQPQHF
cdr3_nt: TGTGCCAGCAGCCCATCGGACAGGGTATTCAATCAGCCCCAGCATTTT
clone_size: .
d_call: TRBD1
v_call: TRBV5-5
j_call: TRBJ1-5

cdr3_aa: CASSLERVGSGGYTF
cdr3_nt: TGTGCCAGCAGCTTAGAGAGAGTCGGATCTGGTGGCTACACCTTC
clone_size: .
d_call: .
v_call: TRBV7-2
j_call: TRBJ1-2

cdr3_aa: CASSPGQGSDYTF
cdr3_nt: TGTGCCAGCAGCCCCGGCCAGGGGAGTGACTACACCTTC
clone_size: .
d_call: .
v_call: TRBV7-9
j_call: TRBJ1-2

cdr3_aa: CASSQEGPSGPSTDTQYF
cdr3_nt: TGTGCCAGCAGCCAAGAGGGGCCTAGCGGACCTAGCACAGATACGCAGTATTTT
clone_size: .
d_call: TRBD2
v_call: TRBV4-2
j_call: TRBJ2-3

cdr3_aa: CASSPDRNNSPLHF
cdr3_nt: TGTGCCAGCAGCCCGGACAGGAACAATTCACCCCTCCACTTT
clone_size: .
d_call: TRBD1
v_call: TRBV3-1/TRBV3-2
j_call: TRBJ1-6

cdr3_aa: CASSLSQPPPWVRWELFF
cdr3_nt: TGTGCCAGCAGTTTATCCCAACCCCCCCCCTGGGTGAGATGGGAACTGTTTTTT
clone_size: .
d_call: .
v_call: TRBV27
j_call: TRBJ1-4

cdr3_aa: CASSHRNTEAFF
cdr3_nt: TGTGCCAGCAGCCACAGGAACACTGAAGCTTTCTTT
clone_size: .
d_call: .
v_call: TRBV6-5
j_call: TRBJ1-1

cdr3_aa: CASSVGRYSGNTIYF
cdr3_nt: TGTGCCAGCAGCGTAGGGCGGTACTCTGGAAACACCATATATTTT
clone_size: .
d_call: .
v_call: TRBV9
j_call: TRBJ1-3